This T cell receptor (beta chain) emerged from a study of shared clonotypes between healthy human individuals. General study findings and limits: Non-shared clonotypes were found to have lower generation probabilities than the clonotypes that were shared by all four of the sorted-subset donors.

This CDR3 contains 15 residues. CDR1 is SGHAT and CDR2 is FQNNGV in the germline V gene. V gave up 1 base and J gave up 0 bases, with 10 bases separating them. Here immunoSEQ multiplex PCR was the method, and the copy in TCRdb shows in-frame clones only, minus some. The sample includes approximately 590,000 clones, 95% of them seen just once. Comments on this clone: Its antigen is not identified.

CD45RO-negative CD8 cells positively selected for CCR7 made up the naive population, which excluded terminally differentiated effector memory CD45RA+ cells. Free of recent acute infections or vaccinations, the donors were healthy HIV-negative adults. The clonotype was recovered from a woman in her twenties or thirties in good health. The chain couples TRBV11-2 to TRBJ2-7; a possible D gene is TRBD2 (5 bases). What was sequenced was naive CD8+ T cells sorted from blood. CDR3 nucleotide sequence: TGTGCCAGCAGCTTAGTCACGGGGAGCTCCTACGAGCAGTACTTC. Amino acid sequence: CASSLVTGSSYEQYF.